These 18 T cell receptor beta chains were sequenced from one sample in a study of blood T cell repertoires in COVID-19. TCRdb's copy holds only in-frame clones and misses some; the assay was immunoSEQ multiplex PCR. Among tens of thousands of clones listed, about 86% were seen once. The source material was peripheral blood. The receptors were gathered from a man between 35 and 55 years old with acute or convalescent COVID-19.

The rearrangement links TRBV4-1 to TRBJ1-2; no reliable D call. Germline CDR1 is MGHRA and CDR2 is YSYEKL. The CDR3 loop spans 16 amino acids. The V and J ends lost 2 bases and 8 bases respectively, with 21 bases between them. CDR3 region: CASSQPPVREVGGYTF. CDR3 coding DNA: TGCGCCAGCAGCCAACCCCCTGTGAGGGAAGTCGGGGGCTACACCTTC.

This clone is a singleton in its sample. The gene calls are TRBV6-5 and TRBJ1-3; possibly TRBD1 for D (5 bases). The germline V gene has CDR1 MNHEY and CDR2 SVGAGI. The CDR3 contains 15 residues. With 7 bases removed from V and 1 base from J, the gap between germline ends came to 14 bases. CDR3 loop: CASTPRGESGNTIYF. CDR3 nucleotide sequence: TGTGCCAGCACTCCCCGGGGGGAGTCTGGAAACACCATATATTTT.

V gene TRBV11-3 combines with J gene TRBJ2-7; TRBD1 aligns across 9 bases. Germline CDR1 SGHNT, CDR2 YENEEA. This CDR3 has 14 residues. After removal of 3 bases from V and 4 bases from J, the junction contained 4 bases not matched to a gene. The CDR3 here is CASSFRDRDYEQYF. The DNA for the CDR3 is TGTGCCAGCAGCTTCCGGGACAGGGATTACGAGCAGTACTTC.

The sample holds a few counts of this clone. The chain combines TRBV7-2 with TRBJ1-1; 9 nucleotides line up with TRBD1. Trimming at V came to 4 bases and at J to 5 bases, leaving 11 bases not matched to a gene. The CDR3 covers 16 residues. Germline V gene lookup returns CDR1 SGHTA and CDR2 FQGNSA. The DNA for the CDR3 is TGTGCCAGCAGCTCATTCAAACAGGGGGCGCGGACTGAAGCTTTCTTT. Protein: CASSSFKQGARTEAFF.

The V call is TRBV15, the J call TRBJ2-7; D might be TRBD2 (7 bases). This CDR3 region has 15 residues. The germline V gene encodes CDR1 LNHNV and CDR2 YYDKDF (reference sequence). V lost 0 bases, J lost 4 bases, and 13 bases lay in between. CDR3 bases: TGTGCCACCAGCAGAGATACGGGGGGCGCGTACGAGCAGTACTTC. It yields the protein CATSRDTGGAYEQYF.

The gene calls are TRBV6-5 and TRBJ2-7; a possible D gene is TRBD1 (6 bases). Trimming stripped 4 bases from V and 0 bases from J, with 16 bases between. Germline lookup yields CDR1 MNHEY and CDR2 SVGAGI. This CDR3 comprises 16 residues. CDR3 DNA: TGTGCCAGCAGTTGGGGGCGCTGGGGGCGCTCCTACGAGCAGTACTTC. Translation gives CASSWGRWGRSYEQYF.

J is TRBJ1-2 and V is TRBV7-9; D perhaps matches TRBD1 (5 bases). V was cut by 5 bases and J by 8 bases, with 15 bases left in between. The CDR3 extends over 13 amino acids. CDR1 SEHNR and CDR2 FQNEAQ come from the germline V gene (reference sequence). The CDR3 loop is CASSQVSGVGYTF. The CDR3, as DNA: TGTGCCAGCAGCCAAGTCTCGGGGGTCGGCTACACCTTC.

The chain uses TRBV19 and TRBJ1-1, with D uncertain. This CDR3 comprises 19 residues. Trimming removed 7 bases at V and 0 bases at J, with 27 bases between. CDR1 LNHDA and CDR2 SQIVND come from the germline V gene (reference sequence). CDR3 in amino acids: CASNPTTLLGGNVNTEAFF. The CDR3 region has the DNA TGTGCCAGTAACCCCACGACTCTTCTGGGTGGTAACGTGAACACTGAAGCTTTCTTT.

The rearrangement links TRBV7-3 to TRBJ2-5, with D tentatively TRBD1 (6 bases). The CDR3 totals 13 residues. Trimming pared 2 bases from V and 5 bases from J, leaving 9 bases between. Germline CDR1 SGHTA, CDR2 FQGTGA. This chain's CDR3 is CASSLSRGETQYF. CDR3 nucleotide sequence: TGTGCCAGCAGCTTATCTAGGGGGGAGACCCAGTACTTC. The variable domain in full, with the rest retrieved from reference TRBV7-3 and TRBJ2-5, is GAGVSQTPSNKVTEKGKYVELRCDPISGHTALYWYRQSLGQGPEFLIYFQGTGAADDSGLPNDRFFAVRPEGSVSTLKIQRTERGDSAVYLCASSLSRGETQYFGPGTRLLVL.

The chain uses TRBV9 and TRBJ1-1; D is unresolved. V lost 4 bases and J lost 0, with 13 bases in between. The germline V gene has CDR1 SGDLS and CDR2 YYNGEE. The CDR3 sequence is 15 residues long. CDR3: CASSSSPVLNTEAFF. CDR3 sequence (DNA): TGTGCCAGCAGCTCTAGTCCCGTTTTGAACACTGAAGCTTTCTTT.

Concerning this clone itself: Relative to the germline gene, one junction end is altered; a read error may explain this. The V call is TRBV6-1, the J call TRBJ2-2, with 7 bases fitting TRBD2. The CDR3 totals 14 residues. Per germline, CDR1 MNHNS and CDR2 SASEGT. The CDR3 DNA reads as TGTGCCAGCAGCGAAGGACTAGTGGGCGGGGAGCTGTTTTTT. Translating it yields CASSEGLVGGELFF.

CDR3 bases: TGTGCCAGCAGCCCCCATGGGACAGGGAACGAAAAACTGTTTTTT. This sequence encodes CASSPHGTGNEKLFF. This rearrangement joins TRBV11-2 to TRBJ1-4; 9 bases map to TRBD1. From germline, CDR1 is SGHAT and CDR2 FQNNGV. This CDR3 comprises 15 residues. V was pared by 5 bases and J by 8 bases, with 9 bases of the junction left unmatched. The full variable domain, with the rest looked up from reference TRBV11-2 and TRBJ1-4, is EAGVAQSPRYKIIEKRQSVAFWCNPISGHATLYWYQQILGQGPKLLIQFQNNGVVDDSQLPKDRFSAERLKGVDSTLKIQPAKLEDSAVYLCASSPHGTGNEKLFFGSGTQLSVL.

This clone has more than one count but fewer than ten. The genes are TRBV18 and TRBJ1-2; TRBD1 matches at 9 bases. The CDR3 totals 13 residues. From germline, CDR1 is KGHSH and CDR2 LQKENI. V dropped 4 bases and J dropped 5; count of bases not matched to a gene: 2. Here the CDR3 reads CASSLGTGYGYTF. The CDR3 DNA is TGTGCCAGCTCACTCGGGACAGGGTATGGCTACACCTTC.

The chain couples TRBV19 to TRBJ1-2; D ambiguous. The CDR3 extends over 13 amino acids. Trimming shortened V by 10 bases and J by 4 bases, and 16 bases separated the two germline ends. Germline assignment: CDR1 LNHDA and CDR2 SQIVND (reference sequence). The CDR3 protein is CATRPGGFYGYTF. DNA of the CDR3: TGTGCCACCCGTCCTGGCGGATTCTATGGCTACACCTTC.

This clone was counted once. This sequence joins TRBV5-3 and TRBJ1-2, with no clear D. TRBV5-3 is an open reading frame, and its role is uncertain. This CDR3 has 15 residues. The V and J ends lost 1 base and 0 bases respectively, with 10 bases between them. CDR3 nucleotides: TGTGCCAGAAGCTTGAGGAGGACTACTAACTATGGCTACACCTTC. Protein product: CARSLRRTTNYGYTF.

This chain uses TRBV19 with TRBJ1-2; D is perhaps TRBD1 (5 bases). Germline CDR1 and CDR2: LNHDA and SQIVND (reference sequence). The CDR3 spans 14 residues. Trimming took off 3 bases at V and 6 bases at J, with 14 bases between the two ends. This CDR3 is CASSITRVRDGYTF. The DNA for the CDR3 is TGTGCCAGTAGTATTACCAGGGTCAGGGATGGCTACACCTTC.

This clone was recorded only once. The chain joins TRBV24-1 to TRBJ2-5; tentatively, D is TRBD2 (5 bases). The CDR3 length is 14 residues. Germline CDR1 is KGHDR and CDR2 is SFDVKD. Trimming took off 3 bases at V and 4 bases at J, with 11 bases between the two ends. CDR3 nucleotides: TGTGCCACCAGTGATCGGGATTACACAGAGACCCAGTACTTC. This sequence encodes CATSDRDYTETQYF.

The chain employs TRBV12-3 or TRBV12-4 and TRBJ2-2; D is uncertain. Trimming shortened V by 6 bases and J by 5 bases, and 10 bases separated the two germline ends. The CDR3 length is 13 residues. Here the CDR3 DNA reads TGTGCCAGCAGCCCCAGTCTGACCGGGGAGCTGTTTTTT. This gives the protein CASSPSLTGELFF.